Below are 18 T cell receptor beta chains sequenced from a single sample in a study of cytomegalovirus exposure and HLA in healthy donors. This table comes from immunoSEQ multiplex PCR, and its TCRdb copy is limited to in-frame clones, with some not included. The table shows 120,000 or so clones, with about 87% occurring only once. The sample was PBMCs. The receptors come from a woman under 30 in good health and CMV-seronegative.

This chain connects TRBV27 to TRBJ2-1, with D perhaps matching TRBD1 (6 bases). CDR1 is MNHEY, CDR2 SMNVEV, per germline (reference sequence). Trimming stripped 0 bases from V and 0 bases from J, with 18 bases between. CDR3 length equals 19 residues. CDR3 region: CASSLSGYDRPSSYNEQFF. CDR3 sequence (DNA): TGTGCCAGCAGTTTATCGGGTTACGACAGGCCTAGCTCCTACAATGAGCAGTTCTTC.

The CDR3 sequence is CASSPGGEAFF. In DNA, the CDR3 is TGTGCCAGCAGCCCAGGGGGAGAAGCTTTCTTT. The chain has TRBV11-3 and TRBJ1-1; 7 positions agree with TRBD1. V dropped 5 bases and J dropped 8; count of bases not matched to a gene: 2. The CDR3 consists of 11 residues. Germline loops: CDR1 SGHNT, CDR2 YENEEA. Based on the CDR3 plus reference TRBV11-3 and TRBJ1-1, the full variable domain is EAGVVQSPRYKIIEKKQPVAFWCNPISGHNTLYWYLQNLGQGPELLIRYENEEAVDDSQLPKDRFSAERLKGVDSTLKIQPAELGDSAVYLCASSPGGEAFFGQGTRLTVV.

Here the CDR3 reads CASSGRTGEVYEQYF. CDR3 in DNA: TGCGCCAGCAGCGGCCGGACAGGGGAGGTATACGAGCAGTACTTC. This chain joins TRBV5-1 and TRBJ2-7; 9 nucleotides line up with TRBD1. Losses at the gene ends were 4 bases for V and 4 bases for J; bases not matched to a gene: 9. The CDR3 loop spans 15 amino acids. Germline V lookup: CDR1 SGHRS, CDR2 YFSETQ.

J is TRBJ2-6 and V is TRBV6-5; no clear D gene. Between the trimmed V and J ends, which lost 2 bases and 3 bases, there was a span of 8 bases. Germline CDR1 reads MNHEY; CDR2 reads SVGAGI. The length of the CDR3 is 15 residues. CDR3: CASSYVEYGANVLTF. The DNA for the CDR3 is TGTGCCAGCAGTTACGTCGAGTATGGGGCCAACGTCCTGACTTTC.

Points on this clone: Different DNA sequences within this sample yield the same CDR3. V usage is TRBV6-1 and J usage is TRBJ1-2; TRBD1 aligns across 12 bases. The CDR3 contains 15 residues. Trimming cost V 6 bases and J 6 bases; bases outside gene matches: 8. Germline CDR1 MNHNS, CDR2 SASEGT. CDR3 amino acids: CASRTAGTGGDGYTF. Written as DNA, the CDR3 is TGTGCCAGCAGAACAGCCGGGACAGGGGGCGATGGCTACACCTTC.

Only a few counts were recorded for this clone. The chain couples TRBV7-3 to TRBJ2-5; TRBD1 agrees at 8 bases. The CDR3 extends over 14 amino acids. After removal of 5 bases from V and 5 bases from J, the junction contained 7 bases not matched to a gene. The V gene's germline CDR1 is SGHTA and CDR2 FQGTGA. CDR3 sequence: CASSPTGGGETQYF. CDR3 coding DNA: TGTGCCAGCAGCCCAACAGGGGGAGGCGAGACCCAGTACTTC.

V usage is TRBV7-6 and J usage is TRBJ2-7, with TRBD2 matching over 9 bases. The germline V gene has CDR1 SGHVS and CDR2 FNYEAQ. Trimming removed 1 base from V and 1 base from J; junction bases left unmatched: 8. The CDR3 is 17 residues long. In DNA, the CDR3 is TGTGCCAGCAGCTTAGGACTAGCGGACGACCAGTCCTACGAGCAGTACTTC. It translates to CASSLGLADDQSYEQYF.

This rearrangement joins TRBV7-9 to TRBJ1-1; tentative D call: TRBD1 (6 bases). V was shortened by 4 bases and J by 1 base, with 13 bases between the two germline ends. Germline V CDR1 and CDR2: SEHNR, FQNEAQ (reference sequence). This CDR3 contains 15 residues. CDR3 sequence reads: CASSSPVRGNTEAFF. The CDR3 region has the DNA TGTGCCAGCAGCTCACCTGTCAGGGGGAACACTGAAGCTTTCTTT.

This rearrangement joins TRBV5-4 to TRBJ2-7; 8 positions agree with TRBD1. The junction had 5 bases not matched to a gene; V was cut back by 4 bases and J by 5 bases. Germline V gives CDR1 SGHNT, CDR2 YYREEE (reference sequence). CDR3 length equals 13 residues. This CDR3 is CASSADRVDEQYF. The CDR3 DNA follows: TGTGCCAGCAGCGCGGACAGGGTAGACGAGCAGTACTTC.

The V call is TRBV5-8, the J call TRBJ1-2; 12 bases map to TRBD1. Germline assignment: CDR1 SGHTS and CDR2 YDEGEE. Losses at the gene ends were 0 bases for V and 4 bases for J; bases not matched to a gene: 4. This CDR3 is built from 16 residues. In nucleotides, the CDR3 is TGTGCCAGCAGCTTGGGGGACAGGGGGCCCGGCTATGGCTACACCTTC. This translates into CASSLGDRGPGYGYTF.

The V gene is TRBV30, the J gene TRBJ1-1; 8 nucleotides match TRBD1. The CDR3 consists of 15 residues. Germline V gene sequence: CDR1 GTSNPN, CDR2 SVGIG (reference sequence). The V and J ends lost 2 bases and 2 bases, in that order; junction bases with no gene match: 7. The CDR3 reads CAWSLLQGANTEAFF. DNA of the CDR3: TGTGCCTGGAGTCTCCTTCAGGGGGCAAACACTGAAGCTTTCTTT.

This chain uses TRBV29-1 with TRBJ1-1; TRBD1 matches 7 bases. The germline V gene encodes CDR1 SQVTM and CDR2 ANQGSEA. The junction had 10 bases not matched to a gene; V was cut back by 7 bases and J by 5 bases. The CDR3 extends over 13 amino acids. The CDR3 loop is CSGNDRVGTEAFF. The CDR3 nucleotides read TGCAGCGGGAACGACAGGGTGGGAACTGAAGCTTTCTTT. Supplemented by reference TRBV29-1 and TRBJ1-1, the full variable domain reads SAVISQKPSRDICQRGTSLTIQCQVDSQVTMMFWYRQQPGQSLTLIATANQGSEATYESGFVIDKFPISRPNLTFSTLTVSNMSPEDSSIYLCSGNDRVGTEAFFGQGTRLTVV.

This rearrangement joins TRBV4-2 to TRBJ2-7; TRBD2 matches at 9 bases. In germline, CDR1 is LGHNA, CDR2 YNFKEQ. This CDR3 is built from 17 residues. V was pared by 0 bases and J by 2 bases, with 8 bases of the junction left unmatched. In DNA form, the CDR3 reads TGTGCCAGCAGCCAAGAGGGACTAGCCCCACCCCCCTACGAGCAGTACTTC. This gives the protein CASSQEGLAPPPYEQYF.

CDR3 nucleotide sequence: TGTGCCAGCAGTGAGATGTGGAGCGACACAGATACGCAGTATTTT. Its protein is CASSEMWSDTDTQYF. The V gene is TRBV2, the J gene TRBJ2-3; D is unresolved. V gave up 3 bases and J gave up 2 bases, with 12 bases separating them. There are 15 residues in the CDR3. The germline gives CDR1 SNHLY, CDR2 FYNNEI.

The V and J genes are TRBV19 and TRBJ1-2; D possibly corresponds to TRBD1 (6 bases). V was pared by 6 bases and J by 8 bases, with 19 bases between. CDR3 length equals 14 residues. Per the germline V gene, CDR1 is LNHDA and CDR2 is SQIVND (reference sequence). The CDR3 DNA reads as TGTGCCAGTAGCAGCGAAACAGGGTTGAGAGGCTACACCTTC. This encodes CASSSETGLRGYTF. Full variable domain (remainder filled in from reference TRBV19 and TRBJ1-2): DGGITQSPKYLFRKEGQNVTLSCEQNLNHDAMYWYRQDPGQGLRLIYYSQIVNDFQKGDIAEGYSVSREKKESFPLTVTSAQKNPTAFYLCASSSETGLRGYTFGSGTRLTVV.

The CDR3 sequence: CASSLIGTSGYNEQFF. CDR3 sequence (DNA): TGTGCCAGCAGCTTGATCGGGACTAGCGGTTACAATGAGCAGTTCTTC. This chain uses TRBV5-6 with TRBJ2-1, with TRBD2 matching 11 bases. The CDR3 is 16 amino acids. Germline CDR1 and CDR2: SGHDT and YYEEEE. The V and J ends lost 1 base and 4 bases, in that order; junction bases with no gene match: 4. Supplemented by reference TRBV5-6 and TRBJ2-1, the full variable domain reads DAGVTQSPTHLIKTRGQQVTLRCSPKSGHDTVSWYQQALGQGPQFIFQYYEEEERQRGNFPDRFSGHQFPNYSSELNVNALLLGDSALYLCASSLIGTSGYNEQFFGPGTRLTVL.

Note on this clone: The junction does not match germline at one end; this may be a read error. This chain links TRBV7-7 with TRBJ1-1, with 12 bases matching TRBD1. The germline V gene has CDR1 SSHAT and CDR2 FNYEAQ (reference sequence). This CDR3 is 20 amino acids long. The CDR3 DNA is TGTGCTAGCAGCTTGGGCCCTAATAGGGACAGGGGGCTATCGGACACTGAAGCTTTCTTT. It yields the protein CASSLGPNRDRGLSDTEAFF.

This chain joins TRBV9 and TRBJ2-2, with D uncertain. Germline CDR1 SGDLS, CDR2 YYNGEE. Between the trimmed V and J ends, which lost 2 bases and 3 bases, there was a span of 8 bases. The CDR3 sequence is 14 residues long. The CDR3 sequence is CASSVSTHTGELFF. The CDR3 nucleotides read TGTGCCAGCAGCGTTAGCACTCACACCGGGGAGCTGTTTTTT.